This TCR beta chain was identified in a study of beta chain features in type 1 diabetes. Study conclusions and caveats: Cells with high TCR expression could be over-represented by cDNA sequencing. Shortening that was moderate but significant affected the TCRB CDR3s of Type 1 diabetes patients in all four CD4+ subsets.

Purities over 98% were achieved in all sorted populations. Expressed TCRB transcripts were sequenced after all isolated RNA was converted to cDNA. Measured with immunoSEQ multiplex PCR; TCRdb has only the in-frame clones, and not every one. Of hundreds of thousands of clones listed, around 13% are singletons. This clone has more than one count but fewer than ten. Its cognate antigen is unknown. The CDR3 is 15 residues long. The germline V and J ends were trimmed by 1 base and 0 bases, with 10 bases remaining between them. The germline V gene encodes CDR1 SGHTA and CDR2 FQGTGA. The chain links TRBV7-3 to TRBJ2-7, with TRBD1 as a possible D gene (6 bases). The receptor was derived from a young man in good health. The source material was naive CD4+ T cells from blood. As DNA, the CDR3 is TGTGCCAGCAGCTTAATTAGGGACACCTCCTACGAGCAGTACTTC. Amino acids: CASSLIRDTSYEQYF.